These 8 T cell receptor beta chains were sequenced from one sample in a study of neurological immune-mediated disorders. TCRdb re-called the 5' RACE reads through MiXCR, storing one row per CDR3 protein. The data hold 20,000 to 25,000 distinct CDR3 sequences, with roughly a tenth observed a single time. The sequenced sample was PBMCs. These receptors were taken from a woman aged 60-75 years with HTLV-1-associated myelopathy (HAM/TSP).

This clonotype was picked up one time. As DNA, the CDR3 is TGCGCCAGCAGCGGGGAATGGGGGGATTCCGAGCAGTACTTC. Protein product: CASSGEWGDSEQYF. The chain links TRBV5-1 to TRBJ2-7, with D possibly TRBD2 on 6 matching bases. The CDR3 length is 14 residues. Germline values: CDR1 SGHRS, CDR2 YFSETQ. Deletions cut 4 bases from V and 6 bases from J, with 17 bases between.

This rearrangement joins TRBV6-1 to TRBJ2-3, with D tentatively TRBD2 (6 bases). Germline CDR1 reads MNHNS; CDR2 reads SASEGT. The V and J ends lost 6 bases and 6 bases respectively, with 10 bases between them. This CDR3 is built from 12 residues. The CDR3 spells CASREGGDTQYF. In nucleotides, the CDR3 is TGTGCCAGCAGGGAGGGCGGGGATACGCAGTATTTT.

In its sample, this clonotype was seen many times. The chain recombines TRBV10-3 with TRBJ2-7; 10 bases are a match to TRBD1. The CDR3 is made up of 14 amino acids. J gave up 3 bases and V 5 bases, and 4 bases lay outside the gene matches. Germline values: CDR1 ENHRY, CDR2 SYGVKD. The CDR3: CAISRDRGVYEQYF. The DNA of the CDR3 is TGTGCCATCAGTAGGGACAGGGGTGTCTACGAGCAGTACTTC.

The table lists this clonotype with many counts. V gene TRBV30 combines with J gene TRBJ1-2; D is possibly TRBD1 (5 bases). Germline V lookup: CDR1 GTSNPN, CDR2 SVGIG (reference sequence). Trimming took 4 bases from V and 2 from J, leaving 11 bases between them. The CDR3 sequence is 13 residues long. CDR3 protein: CAWTRDGNYGYTF. The CDR3 coding sequence is TGTGCCTGGACCCGGGACGGGAACTATGGCTACACCTTC.

The table lists this clonotype with many counts. This chain uses TRBV29-1 with TRBJ2-1, with 8 bases lining up with TRBD1. The CDR3 spans 14 residues. Germline V gene lookup returns CDR1 SQVTM and CDR2 ANQGSEA. The ends lost 8 bases at V and 3 bases at J; junction bases unmatched: 9. Here the CDR3 DNA reads TGCAGCTCGCTTCCCGGGACAGGCTACAATGAGCAGTTCTTC. Its translation: CSSLPGTGYNEQFF.

This clonotype was found many times. The chain recombines TRBV2 with TRBJ2-5; 8 nucleotides match TRBD1. The V gene end was trimmed by 2 bases and the J gene end by 7 bases; junction bases not matched to a gene: 12. From germline, CDR1 is SNHLY and CDR2 FYNNEI. This CDR3 spans 16 amino acids. The chain's CDR3 is CASSESPYRGSGTQYF. CDR3 DNA sequence: TGTGCCAGCAGTGAAAGCCCATACAGGGGGTCGGGGACCCAGTACTTC.

In its sample, this clonotype was seen many times. The chain employs TRBV12-3 or TRBV12-4 and TRBJ2-3; TRBD1 aligns across 7 bases. J was trimmed by 0 bases and V by 9 bases; bases with no gene match: 15. The CDR3 has 17 amino acids. This CDR3 is CASVEWGQLSSTDTQYF. The CDR3 nucleotides are TGTGCCAGTGTTGAATGGGGACAGTTGTCTAGCACAGATACGCAGTATTTT.

This clonotype was observed at least ten times. The rearrangement links TRBV30 to TRBJ2-1; D unresolved. The CDR3 covers 14 residues. V shed 5 bases and J shed 0 bases, with 11 bases lying between them. CDR1 and CDR2 from the germline V gene are GTSNPN and SVGIG (reference sequence). CDR3 residues: CAWGVTSSYNEQFF. The CDR3, as DNA: TGTGCCTGGGGGGTTACGAGCTCCTACAATGAGCAGTTCTTC.